Below, 30 T cell receptor beta chains from the same sample are listed, as sequenced in a study of blood T cell repertoires in COVID-19. Sequencing used immunoSEQ multiplex PCR; TCRdb keeps in-frame clones, though not all of them. The sample lists about 110,000 clones, 75% to 90% occurring once. Sequencing was done on a sample of peripheral blood. These receptors were obtained from a human donor in a cohort sampled during active COVID-19.

This clone has a count of ten or more. The CDR3 region is CASAGGTDTQYF. CDR3 DNA sequence: TGTGCCAGCGCGGGGGGCACAGATACGCAGTATTTT. The J gene is TRBJ2-3, the V gene TRBV12-3 or TRBV12-4; 7 bases match TRBD2. The CDR3 contains 12 residues. The V segment lost 8 bases and the J segment 1 base; nucleotides outside the gene matches: 0.

The gene calls are TRBV6-4 and TRBJ2-1; 9 bases agree with TRBD2. Germline values: CDR1 MRHNA, CDR2 SNTAGT. The CDR3 has 15 residues. The ends lost 4 bases at V and 5 bases at J; junction bases unmatched: 6. The CDR3 loop is CASSVLAGTHNEQFF. CDR3 sequence (DNA): TGTGCCAGCAGTGTTCTAGCGGGAACTCACAATGAGCAGTTCTTC.

This chain uses TRBV28 with TRBJ2-2, with D perhaps TRBD2 (5 bases). Looked up from germline, CDR1 is MDHEN and CDR2 is SYDVKM. The CDR3 runs to 16 residues. V was cut by 4 bases and J by 1 base, with 13 bases left in between. DNA of the CDR3: TGTGCCAGCAGTTCGTGGACTCAATTGAACACCGGGGAGCTGTTTTTT. It is translated as CASSSWTQLNTGELFF.

V is TRBV25-1 and J is TRBJ2-7; 7 bases match TRBD2. The CDR3 covers 15 residues. Germline V gene sequence: CDR1 MGHDK, CDR2 SYGVNS. J lost 0 bases, V lost 4 bases, and 6 bases had no gene match. The DNA for the CDR3 is TGTGCCAGCAGTGCCGGGGGGACGATCTCCTACGAGCAGTACTTC. This sequence encodes CASSAGGTISYEQYF.

The V and J genes are TRBV6-2 or TRBV6-3 and TRBJ1-3, with TRBD1 as a possible D gene (6 bases). CDR3 length: 17 residues. The germline CDR1 and CDR2 sequences are MNHEY and SVGEGT. V lost 0 bases and J lost 0, with 12 bases in between. The CDR3 DNA is TGTGCCAGCAGTTACTCCGGGACACCCTCCTCTGGAAACACCATATATTTT. Its protein product is CASSYSGTPSSGNTIYF.

This clone is a singleton in its sample. This chain uses TRBV6-5 with TRBJ2-7, with 8 positions matching TRBD1. CDR3 length: 15 residues. Germline CDR1 MNHEY, CDR2 SVGAGI. J gave up 3 bases and V 6 bases, and 10 bases lay outside the gene matches. The CDR3 DNA reads as TGTGCCAGCAGCCCGGAACCCACAGGGGGCTACGAGCAGTACTTC. As protein: CASSPEPTGGYEQYF.

The chain carries TRBV5-5 and TRBJ2-1; 11 positions agree with TRBD2. Per the germline V gene, CDR1 is SGHKS and CDR2 is YYEKEE (reference sequence). The CDR3 is 16 amino acids. Unmatched junction bases numbered 2, after V lost 0 bases and J lost 3 bases. The CDR3 DNA reads as TGTGCCAGCAGCTTGGGTCTAGCGGGGGGCTACAATGAGCAGTTCTTC. Residues: CASSLGLAGGYNEQFF.

CDR3 sequence reads: CASSPTGVEGTEAFF. DNA for the CDR3: TGTGCCAGCTCACCCACAGGGGTTGAAGGCACTGAAGCTTTCTTT. The chain combines TRBV18 with TRBJ1-1; the match to TRBD1 covers 7 bases. Trimming cost V 3 bases and J 4 bases; bases outside gene matches: 8. The CDR3 is made up of 15 amino acids. Germline V lookup: CDR1 KGHSH, CDR2 LQKENI.

The gene calls are TRBV6-5 and TRBJ1-5, with D possibly matching TRBD1 (5 bases). V was trimmed by 7 bases and J by 5 bases, leaving 18 bases between them. The CDR3 is made up of 15 amino acids. Germline CDR1 and CDR2: MNHEY and SVGAGI. DNA for the CDR3: TGTGCCAGCAACCGAAAAGGGCAGGGCCATCAGCCCCAGCATTTT. Residues: CASNRKGQGHQPQHF.

This clone was seen a few times. The chain joins TRBV2 to TRBJ1-6; D uncertain. Trimming stripped 2 bases from V and 0 bases from J, with 11 bases between. The CDR3 is 17 amino acids. In germline, CDR1 is SNHLY, CDR2 FYNNEI. CDR3 bases: TGTGCCAGCAGTGAAAGGTTCGGGAGCTCCTATAATTCACCCCTCCACTTT. This encodes CASSERFGSSYNSPLHF.

The rearrangement joins TRBV24-1 to TRBJ1-1; 8 bases line up with TRBD1. Germline V lookup: CDR1 KGHDR, CDR2 SFDVKD. V dropped 3 bases and J dropped 9; count of bases not matched to a gene: 8. The CDR3 loop spans 14 amino acids. The CDR3 DNA follows: TGTGCCACCAGTGATCCGACAGGGGCCGGACAAGCTTTCTTT. Amino acid sequence: CATSDPTGAGQAFF.

The rearrangement joins TRBV6-6 to TRBJ1-1, with TRBD1 matching over 8 bases. The germline gives CDR1 MNHNY, CDR2 SVGAGI (reference sequence). The CDR3 is made up of 13 amino acids. V shed 6 bases and J 9 bases; nucleotides not matched to a gene: 9. In nucleotides, the CDR3 is TGTGCCAGCAGCCCGGCACAGGGGGTAAAAGCTTTCTTT. This translates into CASSPAQGVKAFF.

The chain employs TRBV9 and TRBJ2-2; unclear D gene. There are 15 residues in the CDR3. Germline V gives CDR1 SGDLS, CDR2 YYNGEE. The V and J ends lost 3 bases and 1 base respectively, with 10 bases between them. The CDR3 spells CASSGGLWNTGELFF. The DNA for the CDR3 is TGTGCCAGCAGCGGAGGCCTTTGGAACACCGGGGAGCTGTTTTTT.

The rearrangement uses TRBV3-1 (or the pseudogene TRBV3-2) and TRBJ2-1; perhaps TRBD2 as D (6 bases). V was cut by 3 bases and J by 2 bases, with 20 bases left in between. The CDR3 has 18 amino acids. Germline-derived CDR1 and CDR2 are LGHDT and YNNKEL (reference sequence). CDR3 sequence (DNA): TGTGCCAGCAGCCAGCCCCTTAGGGTGGGCGGGACCTACAATGAGCAGTTCTTC. Amino acids: CASSQPLRVGGTYNEQFF.

This rearrangement joins TRBV24-1 to TRBJ2-1; the match to TRBD2 covers 8 bases. The germline V gene has CDR1 KGHDR and CDR2 SFDVKD. V lost 3 bases, J lost 3 bases, and 3 bases stayed unmatched. The CDR3 loop spans 15 amino acids. The CDR3 sequence is CATSDPGGGYNEQFF. DNA of the CDR3: TGTGCCACCAGTGATCCGGGGGGGGGCTACAATGAGCAGTTCTTC.

J is TRBJ2-3 and V is TRBV20-1; D is unresolved. V was pared by 6 bases and J by 1 base, with 2 bases between. This CDR3 has 10 residues. CDR1 and CDR2 (germline): DFQATT, SNEGSKA (reference sequence). The CDR3 DNA reads TGCAGTGCCGGCACAGATACGCAGTATTTT. Protein: CSAGTDTQYF.

The chain employs TRBV19 and TRBJ2-5; D might be TRBD2 (6 bases). Germline V gene sequence: CDR1 LNHDA, CDR2 SQIVND (reference sequence). V was cut by 7 bases and J by 4 bases, with 13 bases left in between. The CDR3 sequence is 13 residues long. The CDR3 nucleotides are TGTGCCAGTACTGGCCAGGGAGGAGAGACCCAGTACTTC. It specifies CASTGQGGETQYF.

The gene calls are TRBV7-9 and TRBJ2-3; no definite D call. V dropped 1 base and J dropped 4 bases, with 9 bases sitting between them. CDR3 length: 14 residues. CDR1 is SEHNR and CDR2 is FQNEAQ in the germline V gene (reference sequence). The CDR3 protein is CASSLVGEADTQYF. The CDR3 coding sequence is TGTGCCAGCAGCTTAGTAGGCGAGGCAGATACGCAGTATTTT. The full variable domain, rest sourced from reference TRBV7-9 and TRBJ2-3, is DTGVSQNPRHKITKRGQNVTFRCDPISEHNRLYWYRQTLGQGPEFLTYFQNEAQLEKSRLLSDRFSAERPKGSFSTLEIQRTEQGDSAMYLCASSLVGEADTQYFGPGTRLTVL.

The chain is built from TRBV19 and TRBJ1-1; D is possibly TRBD1 (6 bases). Germline values: CDR1 LNHDA, CDR2 SQIVND (reference sequence). The V gene lost 3 bases and the J gene lost 0 bases, with 11 bases spanning the gap. This CDR3 is 15 amino acids long. The CDR3 region has the DNA TGTGCCAGTAGTATCCGGACAGCTATGAACACTGAAGCTTTCTTT. It is translated as CASSIRTAMNTEAFF. The full variable domain, in which reference TRBV19 and TRBJ1-1 provide the parts outside the CDR3, is DGGITQSPKYLFRKEGQNVTLSCEQNLNHDAMYWYRQDPGQGLRLIYYSQIVNDFQKGDIAEGYSVSREKKESFPLTVTSAQKNPTAFYLCASSIRTAMNTEAFFGQGTRLTVV.

This clone was found once. The DNA of the CDR3 is TGTGCCAGCTCACCGCTCCCTACAGGGAATTATAATTCACCCCTCCACTTT. This codes for CASSPLPTGNYNSPLHF. V gene TRBV18 combines with J gene TRBJ1-6; TRBD1 is a possible D gene (6 bases). This CDR3 has 17 amino acids. Germline CDR1 and CDR2: KGHSH and LQKENI. The V gene lost 3 bases and the J gene lost 4 bases, with 16 bases spanning the gap.

The chain joins TRBV3-1 (or the pseudogene TRBV3-2) to TRBJ2-1, with D unresolved. From germline, CDR1 is LGHDT and CDR2 YNNKEL (reference sequence). V lost 8 bases, J lost 4 bases, and 6 bases lay in between. This CDR3 contains 11 residues. The CDR3 loop reads CASASYNEQFF. The CDR3 nucleotides read TGTGCCAGCGCTAGTTACAATGAGCAGTTCTTC.

This clone has more than one count but fewer than ten. V and J are TRBV14 and TRBJ1-2, with D uncertain. This CDR3 comprises 15 residues. The V gene's germline CDR1 is SGHDN and CDR2 FVKESK. V lost 0 bases and J 8 bases, leaving 16 bases between the germline ends. CDR3 residues: CASSQEPGWAWGYTF. The CDR3 nucleotides read TGTGCCAGCAGCCAAGAACCAGGTTGGGCGTGGGGCTACACCTTC.

The chain joins TRBV5-4 to TRBJ1-1; TRBD1 agrees at 7 bases. Germline values: CDR1 SGHNT, CDR2 YYREEE (reference sequence). The V and J ends lost 0 bases and 6 bases, in that order; junction bases with no gene match: 2. This CDR3 is built from 13 residues. CDR3 coding DNA: TGTGCCAGCAGCTTGGCGCAGGGGGCTGAAGCTTTCTTT. The encoded protein is CASSLAQGAEAFF.

The gene calls are TRBV19 and TRBJ2-6, with D maybe TRBD1 (5 bases). This CDR3 spans 14 amino acids. Germline V lookup: CDR1 LNHDA, CDR2 SQIVND (reference sequence). Trimming pared 3 bases from V and 2 bases from J, leaving 5 bases between. The CDR3 spells CASSMTAGANVLTF. In DNA, the CDR3 is TGTGCCAGTAGTATGACAGCTGGGGCCAACGTCCTGACTTTC.

The chain carries TRBV10-3 and TRBJ1-1, with a possible D match to TRBD1 (5 bases). The CDR3 spans 15 residues. CDR1 and CDR2 from the germline V gene are ENHRY and SYGVKD. Trimming took off 6 bases at V and 3 bases at J, with 17 bases between the two ends. The CDR3 region has the DNA TGTGCCATCAGGGCCAGGGAGGGGCTGTACACTGAAGCTTTCTTT. Protein product: CAIRAREGLYTEAFF.

This sequence joins TRBV13 and TRBJ2-7, with D perhaps matching TRBD1 (5 bases). V lost 4 bases, J lost 4 bases, and 14 bases lay in between. CDR1 is PRHDT, CDR2 FYEKMQ, per germline (reference sequence). This CDR3 has 14 amino acids. For the CDR3, the DNA is TGTGCCAGCAGCTCCGACAGAAACCGGTACGAGCAGTACTTC. It specifies CASSSDRNRYEQYF. Looking up the rest from reference TRBV13 and TRBJ2-7 gives the full variable domain: AAGVIQSPRHLIKEKRETATLKCYPIPRHDTVYWYQQGPGQDPQFLISFYEKMQSDKGSIPDRFSAQQFSDYHSELNMSSLELGDSALYFCASSSDRNRYEQYFGPGTRLTVT.

The V gene is TRBV30, the J gene TRBJ1-2; TRBD1 might be the D (6 bases). The length of the CDR3 is 15 residues. CDR1 is GTSNPN and CDR2 is SVGIG in the germline V gene (reference sequence). The V and J ends lost 0 bases and 6 bases respectively, with 17 bases between them. DNA of the CDR3: TGTGCCTGGAGTGTAAAGGGCAGGGGCCTAGATGGCTACACCTTC. Translating gives CAWSVKGRGLDGYTF.

J is TRBJ1-3 and V is TRBV3-1 (or the pseudogene TRBV3-2); possible D gene TRBD1, 6 bases. The CDR3 runs to 15 residues. Germline V gene data show CDR1 as LGHDT and CDR2 as YNNKEL (reference sequence). Trimming shortened V by 3 bases and J by 0 bases, and 9 bases separated the two germline ends. The CDR3 DNA sequence: TGTGCCAGCAGCCACGGACAGCTCTCTGGAAACACCATATATTTT. Its translation: CASSHGQLSGNTIYF.

V is TRBV10-3 and J is TRBJ2-5; 9 nucleotides agree with TRBD1. J lost 1 base, V lost 8 bases, and 8 bases had no gene match. This CDR3 region has 15 residues. Germline loops: CDR1 ENHRY, CDR2 SYGVKD. The DNA of the CDR3 is TGTGCCATCGGGGGGACAGGGAATCGCCAAGAGACCCAGTACTTC. Its translation is CAIGGTGNRQETQYF.

The genes are TRBV3-1 (or the pseudogene TRBV3-2) and TRBJ1-3; D call uncertain. The CDR3 is made up of 15 amino acids. Germline V gives CDR1 LGHDT, CDR2 YNNKEL (reference sequence). V gave up 6 bases and J gave up 4 bases, with 16 bases separating them. The CDR3, as DNA: TGTGCCAGCAGTCGCGTTACCCCCCGAGGAAACACCATATATTTT. Amino acid sequence: CASSRVTPRGNTIYF.